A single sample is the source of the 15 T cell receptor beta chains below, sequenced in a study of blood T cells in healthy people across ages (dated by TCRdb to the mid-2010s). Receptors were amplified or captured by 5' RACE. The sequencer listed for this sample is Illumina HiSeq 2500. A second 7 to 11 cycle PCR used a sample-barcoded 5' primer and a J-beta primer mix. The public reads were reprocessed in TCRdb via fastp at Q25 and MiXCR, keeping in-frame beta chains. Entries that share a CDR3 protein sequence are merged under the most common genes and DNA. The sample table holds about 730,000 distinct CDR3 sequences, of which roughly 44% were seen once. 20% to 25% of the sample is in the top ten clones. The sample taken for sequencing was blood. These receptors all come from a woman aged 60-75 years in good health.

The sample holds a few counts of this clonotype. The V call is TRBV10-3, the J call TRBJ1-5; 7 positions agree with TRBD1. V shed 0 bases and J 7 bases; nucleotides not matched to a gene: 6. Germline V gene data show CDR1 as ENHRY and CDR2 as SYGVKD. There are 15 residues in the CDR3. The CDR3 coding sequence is TGTGCCATCAGTGAGTCGAAGGGGGCTGGCCAGCCCCAGCATTTT. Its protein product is CAISESKGAGQPQHF.

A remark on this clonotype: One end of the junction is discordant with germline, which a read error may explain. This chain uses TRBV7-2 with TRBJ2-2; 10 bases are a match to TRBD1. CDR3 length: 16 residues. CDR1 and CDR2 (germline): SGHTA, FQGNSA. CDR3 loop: CACSTRQGASPGELFF. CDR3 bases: TGTGCCTGCAGCACCCGACAGGGGGCGAGTCCCGGGGAGCTGTTTTTT.

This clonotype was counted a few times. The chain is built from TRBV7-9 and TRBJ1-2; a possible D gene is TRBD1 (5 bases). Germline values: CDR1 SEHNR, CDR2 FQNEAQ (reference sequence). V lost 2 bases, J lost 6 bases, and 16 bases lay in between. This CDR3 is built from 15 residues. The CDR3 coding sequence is TGTGCCAGCAGCTTACTGTCATCGGGGGATGATGGCTACACCTTC. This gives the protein CASSLLSSGDDGYTF.

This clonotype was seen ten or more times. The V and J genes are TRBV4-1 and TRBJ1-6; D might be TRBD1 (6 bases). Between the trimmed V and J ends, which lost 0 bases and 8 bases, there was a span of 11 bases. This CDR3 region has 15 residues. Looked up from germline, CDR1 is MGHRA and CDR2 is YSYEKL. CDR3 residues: CASSQEGGRHSPLHF. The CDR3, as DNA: TGCGCCAGCAGCCAAGAAGGGGGTAGACATTCACCCCTCCACTTT.

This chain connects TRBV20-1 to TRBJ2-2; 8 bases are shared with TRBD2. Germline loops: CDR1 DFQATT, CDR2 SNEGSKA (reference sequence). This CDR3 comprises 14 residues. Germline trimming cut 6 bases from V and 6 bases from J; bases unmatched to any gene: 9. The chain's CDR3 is CSAERSGRAGELFF. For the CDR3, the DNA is TGCAGTGCCGAGCGGAGCGGGAGAGCCGGGGAGCTGTTTTTT.

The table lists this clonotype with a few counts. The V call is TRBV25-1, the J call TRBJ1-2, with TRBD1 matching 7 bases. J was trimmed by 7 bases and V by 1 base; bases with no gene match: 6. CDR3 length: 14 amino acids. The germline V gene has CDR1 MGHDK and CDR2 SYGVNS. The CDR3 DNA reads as TGTGCCAGCAGTGAATTAGGAGGGGGCCGTGGCTACACCTTC. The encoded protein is CASSELGGGRGYTF.

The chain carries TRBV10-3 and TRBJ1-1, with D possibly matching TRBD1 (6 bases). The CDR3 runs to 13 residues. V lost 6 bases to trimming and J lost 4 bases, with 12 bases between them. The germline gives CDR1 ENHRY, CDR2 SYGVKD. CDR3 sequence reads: CAISQQGGTEAFF. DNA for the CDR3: TGTGCCATCAGCCAGCAAGGGGGCACTGAAGCTTTCTTT.

The CDR3 DNA reads TGCGCCAGCAGCTTTGGTACGGGACAGCAAGATCGCTACACCTTC. Amino acid sequence: CASSFGTGQQDRYTF. The chain joins TRBV5-1 to TRBJ1-2; 7 nucleotides line up with TRBD1. CDR1 and CDR2 from the germline V gene are SGHRS and YFSETQ. CDR3 size: 15 residues. V lost 2 bases to trimming and J lost 9 bases; unmatched junction nucleotides: 13.

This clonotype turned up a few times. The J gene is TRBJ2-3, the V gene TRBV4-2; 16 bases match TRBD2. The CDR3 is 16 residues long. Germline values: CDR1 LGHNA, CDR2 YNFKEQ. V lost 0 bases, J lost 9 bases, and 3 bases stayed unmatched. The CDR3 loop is CASSQEGTSGGGTQYF. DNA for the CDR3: TGTGCCAGCAGCCAAGAGGGGACTAGCGGGGGGGGCACGCAGTATTTT.

CDR3: CSARSRTGKVYEQYF. The DNA of the CDR3 is TGCAGTGCTAGGAGTAGGACAGGAAAGGTCTACGAGCAGTACTTC. This chain uses TRBV20-1 with TRBJ2-7; 7 bases agree with TRBD1. CDR1 and CDR2 from the germline V gene are DFQATT and SNEGSKA (reference sequence). The CDR3 contains 15 residues. The trim removed 3 bases at V and 3 bases at J, leaving 11 bases unmatched.

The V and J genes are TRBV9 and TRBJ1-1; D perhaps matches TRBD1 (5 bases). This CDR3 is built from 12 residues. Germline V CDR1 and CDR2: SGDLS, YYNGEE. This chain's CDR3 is CVSKGANTEAFF. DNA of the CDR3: TGTGTCTCCAAAGGGGCGAACACTGAAGCTTTCTTT.

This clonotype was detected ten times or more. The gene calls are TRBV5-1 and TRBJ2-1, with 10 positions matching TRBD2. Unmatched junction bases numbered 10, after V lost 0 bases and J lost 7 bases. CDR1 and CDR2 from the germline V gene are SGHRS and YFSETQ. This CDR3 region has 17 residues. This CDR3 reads CASSLASGLAGVNEQFF. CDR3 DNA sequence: TGCGCCAGCAGCTTGGCATCTGGGCTAGCGGGAGTAAATGAGCAGTTCTTC.

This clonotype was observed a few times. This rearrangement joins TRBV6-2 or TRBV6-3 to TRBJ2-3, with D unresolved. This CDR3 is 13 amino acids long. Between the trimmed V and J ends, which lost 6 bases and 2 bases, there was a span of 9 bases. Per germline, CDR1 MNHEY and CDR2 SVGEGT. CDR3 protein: CASRIDSTDTQYF. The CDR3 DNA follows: TGTGCCAGCAGGATCGACTCCACAGATACGCAGTATTTT.

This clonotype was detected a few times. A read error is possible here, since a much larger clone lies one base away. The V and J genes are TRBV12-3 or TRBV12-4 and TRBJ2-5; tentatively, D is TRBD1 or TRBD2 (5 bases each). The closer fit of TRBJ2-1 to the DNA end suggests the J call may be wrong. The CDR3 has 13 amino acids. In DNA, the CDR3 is TGTGCCAGCAGTTTAGGGGAACAAGGGACCCAGTTCTTC. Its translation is CASSLGEQGTQFF.

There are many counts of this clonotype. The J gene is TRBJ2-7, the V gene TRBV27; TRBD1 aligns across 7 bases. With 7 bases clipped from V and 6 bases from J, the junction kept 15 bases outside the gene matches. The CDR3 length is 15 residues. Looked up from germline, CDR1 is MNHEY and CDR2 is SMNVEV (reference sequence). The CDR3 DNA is TGTGCCAGCACTACCGGGACAGCGCTCTCCAGCGAGCAGTACTTC. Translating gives CASTTGTALSSEQYF.